Below, 20 T cell receptor beta chains from the same sample are listed, as sequenced in a study of immune evolution from preneoplasia to lung adenocarcinoma. TCRdb's table, derived via immunoSEQ multiplex PCR, lists solely in-frame clones and lacks some. The sample holds about 11,000 clones; 65% to 80% are singletons and the top ten take under 30%. What was sequenced was FFPE normal lung tissue adjacent to the tumor. These receptor sequences come from a person between 55 and 69 years old with lung adenocarcinoma. Some clones in this sample may be carry-over from other donors' samples.

This sequence joins TRBV5-1 and TRBJ2-1; D remains ambiguous. The germline gives CDR1 SGHRS, CDR2 YFSETQ. Trimming took off 3 bases at V and 4 bases at J, with 11 bases between the two ends. The CDR3 consists of 14 residues. The CDR3 DNA follows: TGCGCCAGCAGCTGGGGTTCCGAGTACAATGAGCAGTTCTTC. Translation gives CASSWGSEYNEQFF. The full variable domain, with the rest looked up from reference TRBV5-1 and TRBJ2-1, is KAGVTQTPRYLIKTRGQQVTLSCSPISGHRSVSWYQQTPGQGLQFLFEYFSETQRNKGNFPGRFSGRQFSNSRSEMNVSTLELGDSALYLCASSWGSEYNEQFFGPGTRLTVL.

The chain couples TRBV4-1 to TRBJ2-2; 13 bases agree with TRBD2. CDR3 length: 17 amino acids. The junction had 8 bases not matched to a gene; V was cut back by 2 bases and J by 8 bases. The germline V gene has CDR1 MGHRA and CDR2 YSYEKL. CDR3 DNA: TGCGCCAGCAGCCAACCAGGACTAGCGGGAGTATATGGGGAGCTGTTTTTT. It encodes CASSQPGLAGVYGELFF.

The chain recombines TRBV15 with TRBJ2-7, with 7 bases matching TRBD1. Trimming cost V 5 bases and J 3 bases; bases outside gene matches: 7. CDR3 length: 14 amino acids. Germline CDR1 LNHNV, CDR2 YYDKDF (reference sequence). DNA for the CDR3: TGTGCCACCAGCCCCGGACAGGAGTACTACGAGCAGTACTTC. Translating gives CATSPGQEYYEQYF.

This sequence joins TRBV7-3 and TRBJ1-1; 7 nucleotides line up with TRBD1. Germline values: CDR1 SGHTA, CDR2 FQGTGA. The V and J ends lost 3 bases and 3 bases, in that order; junction bases with no gene match: 10. The CDR3 extends over 16 amino acids. The CDR3 DNA is TGTGCCAGCAGCTTGCCAGGGGGGGCCGGGTACACTGAAGCTTTCTTT. This translates into CASSLPGGAGYTEAFF.

The chain joins TRBV18 to TRBJ2-1, with D unresolved. The germline V gene has CDR1 KGHSH and CDR2 LQKENI. The CDR3 sequence is 16 residues long. V dropped 0 bases and J dropped 0 bases, with 9 bases sitting between them. CDR3 region: CASSPPAASSYNEQFF. CDR3 bases: TGTGCCAGCTCACCACCAGCAGCTAGCTCCTACAATGAGCAGTTCTTC.

The chain employs TRBV11-2 and TRBJ2-1; the D is unclear. Trimming removed 1 base from V and 0 bases from J, with 16 bases in between. Per germline, CDR1 SGHAT and CDR2 FQNNGV. The CDR3 is 18 residues long. The CDR3 sequence is CASSLVGRSSSSYNEQFF. The DNA for the CDR3 is TGTGCCAGCAGCTTAGTAGGCAGGTCCTCGAGCTCCTACAATGAGCAGTTCTTC.

The sample holds one count of this clone. The chain has TRBV7-2 and TRBJ2-5; D is unresolved. The germline V gene encodes CDR1 SGHTA and CDR2 FQGNSA. The CDR3 totals 13 residues. Between the trimmed V and J ends, which lost 1 base and 4 bases, there was a span of 7 bases. The CDR3, as DNA: TGTGCCAGCAGCTTAGGGCAGTCAGAGACCCAGTACTTC. It yields the protein CASSLGQSETQYF.

V and J are TRBV10-3 and TRBJ2-1; D call uncertain. CDR3 length: 14 amino acids. Germline V gene data show CDR1 as ENHRY and CDR2 as SYGVKD. Between the trimmed V and J ends, which lost 0 bases and 6 bases, there was a span of 9 bases. The CDR3 region has the DNA TGTGCCATCAGTGAGTCGACTGCCTCCAATGAGCAGTTCTTC. Translation: CAISESTASNEQFF.

This sequence joins TRBV4-1 and TRBJ2-5; either TRBD1 or TRBD2 may fit D (5 bases each). V was shortened by 0 bases and J by 5 bases, with 13 bases between the two germline ends. Germline-derived CDR1 and CDR2 are MGHRA and YSYEKL. The CDR3 covers 15 residues. CDR3 nucleotides: TGCGCCAGCAGCCAAGAGGGGACCCAGCGGGAGACCCAGTACTTC. This encodes CASSQEGTQRETQYF.

A few counts support this clone. CDR3 nucleotides: TGTGCCTGGAGTACCGGGACAGGGTCAACTAGCTACACCTTC. Residues: CAWSTGTGSTSYTF. This chain connects TRBV30 to TRBJ1-2; 9 positions agree with TRBD1. In germline, CDR1 is GTSNPN, CDR2 SVGIG (reference sequence). The CDR3 has 14 amino acids. Trimming cost V 2 bases and J 9 bases; bases outside gene matches: 10.

The sample holds a few counts of this clone. CDR3 amino acids: CASRPNWETEAFF. CDR3 coding DNA: TGTGCCAGTCGCCCAAACTGGGAAACTGAAGCTTTCTTT. This chain connects TRBV19 to TRBJ1-1, with D unclear. Trimming removed 8 bases from V and 5 bases from J, with 15 bases in between. In germline, CDR1 is LNHDA, CDR2 SQIVND (reference sequence). CDR3 length: 13 amino acids.

The CDR3 DNA sequence: TGCAGCGTCCTGGAGATGGGAGCTTTCTTT. It yields the protein CSVLEMGAFF. The chain combines TRBV29-1 with TRBJ1-1; no clear D. Trimming left V 6 bases short and J 10 bases short, with 12 bases between. Germline V gene sequence: CDR1 SQVTM, CDR2 ANQGSEA. The CDR3 covers 10 residues.

Only a few counts were recorded for this clone. The rearrangement links TRBV6-6 to TRBJ1-4; 8 bases map to TRBD1. V gave up 8 bases and J gave up 8 bases; unmatched junction bases: 10. The CDR3 sequence is 14 residues long. CDR1 is MNHNY, CDR2 SVGAGI, per germline (reference sequence). The DNA for the CDR3 is TGTGCCAGCCGGCAAGGACAGGGTAGGGAAAAACTGTTTTTT. This sequence encodes CASRQGQGREKLFF.

This clone has only a few counts. This sequence joins TRBV2 and TRBJ2-7, with TRBD1 matching over 10 bases. Germline values: CDR1 SNHLY, CDR2 FYNNEI. The CDR3 runs to 13 residues. With V trimmed by 8 bases and J by 5 bases, 6 bases remained unmatched. This chain's CDR3 is CASSRQGANEQYF. CDR3 DNA sequence: TGTGCCAGCTCTCGACAGGGGGCCAACGAGCAGTACTTC. The full variable domain, completed using reference TRBV2 and TRBJ2-7, is EPEVTQTPSHQVTQMGQEVILRCVPISNHLYFYWYRQILGQKVEFLVSFYNNEISEKSEIFDDQFSVERPDGSNFTLKIRSTKLEDSAMYFCASSRQGANEQYFGPGTRLTVT.

CDR3 protein: CASSPGHGDTEAFF. In DNA form, the CDR3 reads TGTGCCAGCAGCCCCGGACATGGGGACACTGAAGCTTTCTTT. The chain uses TRBV9 and TRBJ1-1; D may be TRBD1 (5 bases). The CDR3 is made up of 14 amino acids. V lost 4 bases, J lost 3 bases, and 13 bases lay in between. CDR1 is SGDLS, CDR2 YYNGEE, per germline.

The V call is TRBV9, the J call TRBJ2-7; D is possibly TRBD2 (5 bases). This CDR3 is built from 16 residues. The V gene lost 3 bases and the J gene lost 6 bases, with 22 bases spanning the gap. The germline gives CDR1 SGDLS, CDR2 YYNGEE. The CDR3 here is CASSAFSGIPGGEQYF. CDR3 nucleotide sequence: TGTGCCAGCAGCGCTTTTTCCGGGATCCCCGGAGGCGAGCAGTACTTC.

This clone was counted a single time. The genes are TRBV29-1 and TRBJ2-1; D is perhaps TRBD2 (6 bases). Trimming stripped 6 bases from V and 5 bases from J, with 11 bases between. CDR1 is SQVTM, CDR2 ANQGSEA, per germline. This CDR3 comprises 12 residues. The CDR3 nucleotides are TGCAGCGTGGGGGACTTTGACAATGAGCAGTTCTTC. It encodes CSVGDFDNEQFF.

The chain has TRBV18 and TRBJ2-7, with 11 bases matching TRBD2. The ends lost 4 bases at V and 2 bases at J; junction bases unmatched: 7. CDR1 and CDR2 (germline): KGHSH, LQKENI. The length of the CDR3 is 16 residues. The CDR3 nucleotides are TGTGCCAGCTCACTCCGACCGACTAGCGGGACCTACGAGCAGTACTTC. Translation: CASSLRPTSGTYEQYF.

The V gene is TRBV9, the J gene TRBJ1-1; 7 bases are shared with TRBD1. The V segment lost 3 bases and the J segment 0 bases; nucleotides outside the gene matches: 11. The CDR3 has 17 residues. CDR1 is SGDLS and CDR2 is YYNGEE in the germline V gene. The CDR3 coding sequence is TGTGCCAGCAGCGCCTCCGGGACAGCGGTCCTGAACACTGAAGCTTTCTTT. Protein: CASSASGTAVLNTEAFF.

The chain combines TRBV19 with TRBJ2-2; D unclear. Germline-derived CDR1 and CDR2 are LNHDA and SQIVND (reference sequence). The CDR3 runs to 15 residues. Deletions cut 9 bases from V and 0 bases from J, with 14 bases between. CDR3 DNA sequence: TGTGCCAGCAGAGGAGCGAATACGAACACCGGGGAGCTGTTTTTT. This encodes CASRGANTNTGELFF.